The entry below describes one T cell receptor (beta chain). Sequencing used immunoSEQ multiplex PCR; TCRdb keeps in-frame clones, though not all of them. This table has some 28,000 clones, about nine tenths appearing once. The CDR3 loop spans 15 amino acids. V shed 6 bases and J shed 1 base, with 13 bases lying between them. Germline loops: CDR1 SGDLS, CDR2 YYNGEE. The sample is drawn from a study of T cell changes during pregnancy in multiple sclerosis. The sequence derives from a female donor in good health, enrolled as a control in a pregnancy study. Sample: CD4+ T cells from peripheral blood mononuclear cells, taken in the first trimester of pregnancy. This sequence joins TRBV9 and TRBJ2-2; D is ambiguous. The CDR3 DNA reads as TGTGCCAGCACCCCAAGCGCCCAGAACACCGGGGAGCTGTTTTTT. Amino acids: CASTPSAQNTGELFF.